Listed here are 9 T cell receptor beta chains from one sample, sequenced in a study of spatial heterogeneity in lung cancer. Each CDR3 protein gets one entry after TCRdb re-called the 5' RACE reads with MiXCR. The data hold 11,000 to 15,000 distinct CDR3 sequences, with about 9.5% observed a single time. Time point indicated: sample taken at primary tumor resection. Whole RNA obtained from tumor, nontumor lung or frozen PBMC underwent sequencing without sorting. Sequencing was performed on PBMCs, taken at surgery. The receptor source for this set is a male donor with early-stage non-small cell lung cancer.

Many counts were recorded for this clonotype. The chain joins TRBV12-3 or TRBV12-4 to TRBJ1-5; 7 bases are shared with TRBD1. With V trimmed by 8 bases and J by 1 base, 14 bases remained unmatched. The CDR3 consists of 17 residues. CDR3 in amino acids: CASGPGQTRTSNQPQHF. The CDR3 bases are TGTGCCAGCGGACCGGGACAGACCAGAACAAGCAATCAGCCCCAGCATTTT.

This CDR3 is CASSSSPQPGLRETQYF. The CDR3 nucleotides read TGTGCCAGCAGCTCCTCCCCACAACCGGGACTGCGGGAGACCCAGTACTTC. The rearrangement uses TRBV7-3 and TRBJ2-5; D might be TRBD2 (6 bases). The CDR3 totals 17 residues. Trimming left V 4 bases short and J 5 bases short, with 23 bases between. Germline-derived CDR1 and CDR2 are SGHTA and FQGTGA.

Many counts were recorded for this clonotype. This sequence joins TRBV6-2 or TRBV6-3 and TRBJ2-7; the D gene could be TRBD1 or TRBD2 (5 bases each). The CDR3 totals 13 residues. Germline CDR1 MNHEY, CDR2 SVGEGT. V was pared by 8 bases and J by 5 bases, with 16 bases between. For the CDR3, the DNA is TGTGCCAGCGAGGGGCCCCCTTCAGACGAGCAGTACTTC. Its protein product is CASEGPPSDEQYF.

This clonotype was seen repeatedly, ten times or more. The CDR3 region is CASSGGENTGELFF. The CDR3 DNA sequence: TGTGCCAGCAGTGGGGGAGAAAACACCGGGGAGCTGTTTTTT. This chain uses TRBV6-6 with TRBJ2-2, with D tentatively TRBD1 or TRBD2 (5 bases each). V gave up 5 bases and J gave up 2 bases, with 9 bases separating them. Germline V gene sequence: CDR1 MNHNY, CDR2 SVGAGI (reference sequence). The CDR3 sequence is 14 residues long.

This clonotype was recorded at least ten times. V and J are TRBV12-3 or TRBV12-4 and TRBJ2-2, with no clear D. V was cut by 7 bases and J by 4 bases, with 13 bases left in between. The CDR3 sequence is 14 residues long. CDR3 bases: TGTGCCAGCACCCCTGTTGGGGTCACCGGGGAGCTGTTTTTT. Amino acid sequence: CASTPVGVTGELFF.

In its sample, this clonotype was seen many times. The CDR3 nucleotides are TGTGCCTGGAGTGTAGGACCCGGGACAGGGGACTACGAGCAGTACTTC. Protein: CAWSVGPGTGDYEQYF. The genes are TRBV30 and TRBJ2-7; TRBD1 matches at 10 bases. Trimming at V came to 0 bases and at J to 3 bases, leaving 8 bases not matched to a gene. This CDR3 contains 16 residues. The germline CDR1 and CDR2 sequences are GTSNPN and SVGIG (reference sequence). Together with reference TRBV30 and TRBJ2-7, the CDR3 gives the full variable domain: SQTIHQWPATLVQPVGSPLSLECTVEGTSNPNLYWYRQAAGRGLQLLFYSVGIGQISSEVPQNLSASRPQDRQFILSSKKLLLSDSGFYLCAWSVGPGTGDYEQYFGPGTRLTVT.

This clonotype was observed at least ten times. The chain carries TRBV6-1 and TRBJ1-2; D is possibly TRBD1 (5 bases). The CDR3 totals 14 residues. Trimming shortened V by 0 bases and J by 7 bases, and 12 bases separated the two germline ends. Per germline, CDR1 MNHNS and CDR2 SASEGT. DNA for the CDR3: TGTGCCAGCAGTGAAGCCTTGGACATACGTGGCTACACCTTC. Its protein product is CASSEALDIRGYTF.

This clonotype was seen repeatedly, ten times or more. The chain couples TRBV10-1 to TRBJ2-7, with TRBD2 identical over 8 bases. The CDR3 covers 16 residues. Germline V CDR1 and CDR2: WNHNN, SYGVQD (reference sequence). The V gene end was trimmed by 0 bases and the J gene end by 7 bases; junction bases not matched to a gene: 11. Here the CDR3 reads CASSESIAGLYIEQYF. CDR3 DNA: TGCGCCAGCAGTGAGTCGATAGCGGGGCTATACATAGAGCAGTACTTC.

This clonotype was seen repeatedly, ten times or more. The chain couples TRBV11-1 to TRBJ2-1, with 8 positions matching TRBD2. Trimming at V came to 3 bases and at J to 11 bases, leaving 18 bases not matched to a gene. CDR1 and CDR2 (germline): SGHAT, FQDESV (reference sequence). There are 17 residues in the CDR3. The chain's CDR3 is CASSFNRLARGLTQQFF. DNA of the CDR3: TGTGCCAGCAGCTTTAACCGACTAGCGCGGGGTCTGACCCAGCAGTTCTTC.